The clone carrying this T cell receptor (beta chain) occurred many times. Its specificity is not known. This entry comes from a study of neurological immune-mediated disorders. The cDNA was generated by 5'RACE with 10-nucleotide random UMIs. TCRdb reprocessed the 5' RACE reads with MiXCR, giving one entry per CDR3 protein. The sample consists of about 10,000 distinct CDR3 sequences, around 21% of them appearing once. Overall study results and limits: The repertoires of 18 of 34 multiple sclerosis patients fell into one related-CDR3 cluster (a possible signature) under phylogenetic grouping. The absence of any CDR3 amino acid sequence shared by expanded clones across subjects suggests that repertoires were private in all groups.

CDR3 length: 15 amino acids. From germline, CDR1 is SGHTS and CDR2 YDEGEE. V dropped 4 bases and J dropped 2; count of bases not matched to a gene: 3. The TCR was taken from a woman between 35 and 50 years old with multiple sclerosis. Sequencing was done on a sample of CD8+ T cells from blood. The chain is built from TRBV5-8 and TRBJ2-3; 11 bases map to TRBD2. This chain's CDR3 is CASSRGLADTDTQYF. The CDR3, as DNA: TGTGCCAGCAGCCGGGGACTAGCGGACACAGATACGCAGTATTTT.